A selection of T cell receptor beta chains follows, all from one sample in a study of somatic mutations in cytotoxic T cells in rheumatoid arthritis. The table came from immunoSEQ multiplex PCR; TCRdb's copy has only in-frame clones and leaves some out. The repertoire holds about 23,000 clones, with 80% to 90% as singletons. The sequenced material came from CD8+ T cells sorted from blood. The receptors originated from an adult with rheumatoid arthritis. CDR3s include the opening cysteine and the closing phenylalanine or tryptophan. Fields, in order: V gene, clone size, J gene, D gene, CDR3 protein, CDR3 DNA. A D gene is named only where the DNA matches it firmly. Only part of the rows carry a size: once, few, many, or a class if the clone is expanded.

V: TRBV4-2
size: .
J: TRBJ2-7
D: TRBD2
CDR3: CASSQVSGGPAYEQYF
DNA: TGTGCCAGCAGCCAAGTAAGCGGGGGCCCCGCCTACGAGCAGTACTTC

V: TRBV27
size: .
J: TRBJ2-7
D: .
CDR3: CASSFLVTYYEQYF
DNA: TGTGCCAGCAGTTTTCTGGTGACGTACTACGAGCAGTACTTC

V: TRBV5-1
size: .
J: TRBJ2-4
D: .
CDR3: CASSLVLQIPWYF
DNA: TGCGCCAGCAGCTTGGTATTGCAAATTCCGTGGTACTTC

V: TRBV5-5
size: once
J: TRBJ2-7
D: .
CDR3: CASRLRTSDGGEQYF
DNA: TGTGCCAGCAGACTACGGACTTCCGACGGAGGCGAGCAGTACTTC

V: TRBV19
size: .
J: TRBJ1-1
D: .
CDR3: CASSIGGKAFF
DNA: TGTGCCAGTAGTATAGGGGGGAAAGCTTTCTTT

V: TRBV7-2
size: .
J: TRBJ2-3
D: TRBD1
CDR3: CASSSQGGDTQYF
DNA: TGTGCCAGCAGCTCACAGGGGGGAGATACGCAGTATTTT

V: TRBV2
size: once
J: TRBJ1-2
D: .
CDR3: CASSEIVADYGYTF
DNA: TGTGCCAGCAGTGAAATAGTAGCAGACTATGGCTACACCTTC

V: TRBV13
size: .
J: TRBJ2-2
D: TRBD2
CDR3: CASSFSGGRTGELFF
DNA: TGTGCCAGCAGCTTTTCGGGGGGGCGCACCGGGGAGCTGTTTTTT

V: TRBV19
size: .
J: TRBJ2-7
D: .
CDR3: CASRRSPAYEQYF
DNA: TGTGCCAGTAGGCGATCTCCTGCCTACGAGCAGTACTTC

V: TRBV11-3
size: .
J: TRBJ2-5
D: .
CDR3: CASSFTWTIQETQYF
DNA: TGTGCCAGCAGCTTTACCTGGACTATCCAAGAGACCCAGTACTTC

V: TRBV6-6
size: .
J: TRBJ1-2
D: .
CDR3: CASTPTRTNYGYTF
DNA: TGTGCCAGCACCCCAACGAGGACAAACTATGGCTACACCTTC

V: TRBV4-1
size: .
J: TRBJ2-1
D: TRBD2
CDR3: CASSLRTSGGYKGDEQFF
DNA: TGCGCCAGCAGCCTGCGGACTAGCGGGGGCTACAAAGGGGATGAGCAGTTCTTC

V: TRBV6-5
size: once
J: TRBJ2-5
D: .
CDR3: CASSYSSGSQETQYF
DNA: TGTGCCAGCAGTTACTCGTCCGGGTCCCAAGAGACCCAGTACTTC

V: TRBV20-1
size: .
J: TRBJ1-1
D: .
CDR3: CSAQKRTEAFF
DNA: TGCAGTGCTCAGAAGAGGACTGAAGCTTTCTTT

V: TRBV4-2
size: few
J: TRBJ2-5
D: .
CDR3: CASSQEVGAGSSTQYF
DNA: TGTGCCAGCAGCCAAGAAGTGGGGGCAGGGAGTTCGACCCAGTACTTC

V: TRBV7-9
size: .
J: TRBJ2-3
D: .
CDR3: CASSLVRGGYTDTQYF
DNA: TGTGCCAGCAGCTTAGTAAGAGGGGGGTACACAGATACGCAGTATTTT

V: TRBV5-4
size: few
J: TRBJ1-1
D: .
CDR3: CASSRDGETAFF
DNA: TGTGCCAGCAGCCGGGACGGGGAGACAGCTTTCTTT

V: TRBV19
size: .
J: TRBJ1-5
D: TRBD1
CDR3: CASSENRGSNQPQHF
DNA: TGTGCCAGTAGTGAGAACAGGGGGAGCAATCAGCCCCAGCATTTT

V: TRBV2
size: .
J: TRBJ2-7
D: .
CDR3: CASRSSSHSSYEQYF
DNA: TGTGCCAGCAGATCTTCCAGTCATAGCTCCTACGAGCAGTACTTC

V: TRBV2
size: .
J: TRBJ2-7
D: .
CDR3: CASSYNHEQYF
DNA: TGTGCCAGCAGTTATAATCACGAGCAGTACTTC

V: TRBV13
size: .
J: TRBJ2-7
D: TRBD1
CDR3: CASSLLTGDTTGGQYF
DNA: TGTGCCAGCAGCTTGTTGACAGGGGATACAACCGGGGGGCAGTACTTC

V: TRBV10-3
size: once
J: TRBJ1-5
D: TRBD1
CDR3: CAISESFVGTDNQPQHF
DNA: TGTGCCATCAGTGAGTCGTTTGTAGGGACAGACAATCAGCCCCAGCATTTT

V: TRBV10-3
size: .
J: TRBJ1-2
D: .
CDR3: CAISESAGWTDYGYTF
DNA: TGTGCCATCAGTGAGTCCGCAGGTTGGACGGACTATGGCTACACCTTC

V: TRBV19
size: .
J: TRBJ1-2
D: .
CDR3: CASSPVREGNYGYTF
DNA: TGTGCCAGTAGTCCCGTCAGGGAAGGGAACTATGGCTACACCTTC

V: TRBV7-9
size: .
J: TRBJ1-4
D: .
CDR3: CASSLEADLNEKLFF
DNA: TGTGCCAGCAGCTTAGAGGCGGATCTTAATGAAAAACTGTTTTTT

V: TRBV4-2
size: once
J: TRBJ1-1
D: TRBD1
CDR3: CASSPPGQAVFF
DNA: TGTGCCAGCAGCCCCCCGGGACAGGCCGTTTTCTTT

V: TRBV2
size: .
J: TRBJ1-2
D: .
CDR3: CASSENGELPYGYTF
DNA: TGTGCCAGCAGTGAGAATGGGGAACTACCCTATGGCTACACCTTC

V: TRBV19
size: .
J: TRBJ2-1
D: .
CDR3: CASSIGPGGDNEQFF
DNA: TGTGCCAGTAGTATTGGGCCAGGGGGGGACAATGAGCAGTTCTTC

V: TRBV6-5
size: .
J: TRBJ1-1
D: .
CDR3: CASSPSGLNTEAFF
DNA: TGTGCCAGCAGTCCCTCAGGGTTGAACACTGAAGCTTTCTTT

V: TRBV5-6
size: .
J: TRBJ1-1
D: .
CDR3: CASSLSQGDTEAFF
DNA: TGTGCCAGCAGCTTGTCACAGGGAGACACTGAAGCTTTCTTT

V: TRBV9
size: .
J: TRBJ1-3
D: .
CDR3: CASSGRWQTSGNTIYF
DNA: TGTGCCAGCAGCGGTAGATGGCAGACCTCTGGAAACACCATATATTTT

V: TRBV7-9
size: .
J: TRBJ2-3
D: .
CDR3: CASSLAQGLSDTQYF
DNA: TGTGCCAGCAGCTTAGCCCAGGGTTTATCAGATACGCAGTATTTT

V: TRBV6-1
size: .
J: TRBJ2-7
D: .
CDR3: CASGKEIGSYEQYF
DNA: TGTGCCAGCGGGAAGGAGATTGGCTCCTACGAGCAGTACTTC

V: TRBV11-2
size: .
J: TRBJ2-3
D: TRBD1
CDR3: CASSPFPGQGTDTQYF
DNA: TGTGCCAGCAGCCCATTTCCCGGACAGGGCACAGATACGCAGTATTTT

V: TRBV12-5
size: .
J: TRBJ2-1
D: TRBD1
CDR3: CASGPEQTKPPGQGNYNEQFF
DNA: TGTGCTAGTGGTCCCGAACAAACAAAACCCCCGGGACAGGGGAACTACAATGAGCAGTTCTTC

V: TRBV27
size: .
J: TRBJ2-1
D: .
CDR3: CASGTTGFGRNEQFF
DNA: TGTGCCAGCGGTACGACTGGATTTGGGAGGAATGAGCAGTTCTTC

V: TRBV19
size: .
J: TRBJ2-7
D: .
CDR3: CASSIDPQPAYEQYF
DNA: TGTGCCAGTAGTATAGATCCGCAGCCTGCCTACGAGCAGTACTTC

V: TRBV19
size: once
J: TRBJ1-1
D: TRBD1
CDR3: CASSTLTGANTEAFF
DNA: TGTGCCAGTAGTACCCTGACAGGGGCGAACACTGAAGCTTTCTTT

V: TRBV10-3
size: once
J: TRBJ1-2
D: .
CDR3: CAISEERNYGYTF
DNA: TGTGCCATCAGTGAAGAGAGGAACTATGGCTACACCTTC

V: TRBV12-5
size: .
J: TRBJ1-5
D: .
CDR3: CASGIWGAGHNQPQHF
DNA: TGTGCTAGTGGGATTTGGGGGGCAGGGCACAATCAGCCCCAGCATTTT

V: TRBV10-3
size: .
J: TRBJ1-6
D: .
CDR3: CAPGGRRPNSSYNSPLHF
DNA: TGTGCCCCGGGGGGGCGGAGACCAAATAGCTCCTATAATTCACCCCTCCACTTT

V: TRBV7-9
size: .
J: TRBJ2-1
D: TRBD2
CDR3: CASSLTSSSYNEQFF
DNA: TGTGCCAGCAGCTTGACTAGCAGCTCCTACAATGAGCAGTTCTTC

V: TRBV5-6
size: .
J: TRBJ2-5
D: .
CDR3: CASSWGQGETQYF
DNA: TGTGCCAGCAGCTGGGGGCAGGGGGAGACCCAGTACTTC

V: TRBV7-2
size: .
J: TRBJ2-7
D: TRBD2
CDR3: CASSPIGLAGVYEQYF
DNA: TGTGCCAGCAGCCCCATCGGACTAGCGGGGGTATACGAGCAGTACTTC

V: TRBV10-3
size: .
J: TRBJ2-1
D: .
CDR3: CAISLISQGPLYNEQFF
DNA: TGTGCCATCAGTCTGATCTCACAGGGTCCCCTCTACAATGAGCAGTTCTTC

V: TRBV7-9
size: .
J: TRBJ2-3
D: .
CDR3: CASSPGTSATDTQYF
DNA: TGTGCCAGCAGCCCCGGGACGTCCGCCACAGATACGCAGTATTTT

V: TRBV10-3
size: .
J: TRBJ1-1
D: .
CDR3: CAISTEGGNTEAFF
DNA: TGTGCCATCAGTACTGAGGGGGGTAACACTGAAGCTTTCTTT